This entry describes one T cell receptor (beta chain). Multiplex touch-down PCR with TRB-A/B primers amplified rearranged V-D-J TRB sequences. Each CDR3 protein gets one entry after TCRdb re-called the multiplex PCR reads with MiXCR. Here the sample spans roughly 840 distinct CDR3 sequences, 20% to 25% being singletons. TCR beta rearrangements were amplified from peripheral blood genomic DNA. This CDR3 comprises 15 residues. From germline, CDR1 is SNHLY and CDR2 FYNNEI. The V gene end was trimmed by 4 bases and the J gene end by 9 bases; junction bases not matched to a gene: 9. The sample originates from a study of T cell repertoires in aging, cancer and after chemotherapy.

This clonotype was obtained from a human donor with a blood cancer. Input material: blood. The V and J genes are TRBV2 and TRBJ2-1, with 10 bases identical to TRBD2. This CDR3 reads CASSGPSGSFGEQFF. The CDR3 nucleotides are TGTGCCAGCAGTGGTCCTAGCGGGAGCTTTGGTGAGCAGTTCTTC.